The 8 T cell receptor beta chains below come from one sample, sequenced in a study of naive and memory T cell subsets. Broader study findings: Especially in CD8 cells, naive repertoires contained a few larger clonotypes, possibly CD45RA-re-expressing memory cells.

Both TRBC1 and TRBC2 were covered by a beta constant-region primer of two equimolar oligonucleotides. The ligated cDNA underwent four PCR rounds using SP2 and nested alpha and beta constant-region primers. TCRdb fed the UMI-ligation and nested PCR reads into MiXCR, producing one record per CDR3 protein. Of over 90,000 distinct CDR3 sequences in the sample, approximately 10% are singletons; the top ten hold 0.13%. Their antigens remain unidentified. Sequenced sample: naive CD4+ T cells from blood. All receptors derive from a human donor in good health.

The CDR3 DNA follows: TGTGCCAGCAACGGAAACCCACAGGGGAGTGAAAAACTGTTTTTT. It yields the protein CASNGNPQGSEKLFF. The V gene is TRBV6-1, the J gene TRBJ1-4; 7 positions match TRBD1. Trimming removed 7 bases from V and 7 bases from J; junction bases left unmatched: 12. The CDR3 is 15 residues long. CDR1 is MNHNS, CDR2 SASEGT, per germline.

This clonotype came up a few times. This chain uses TRBV12-3 or TRBV12-4 with TRBJ2-3; 9 positions agree with TRBD1. The CDR3 sequence is 14 residues long. J lost 10 bases, V lost 3 bases, and 8 bases had no gene match. In DNA form, the CDR3 reads TGTGCCAGCAGTTTCCGACAGGGGGACAGGGCGCAGTATTTT. Translation: CASSFRQGDRAQYF.

This clonotype has only a few counts. This chain joins TRBV19 and TRBJ2-3; the D gene is possibly TRBD2 (6 bases). CDR3 length: 14 amino acids. Germline V gene sequence: CDR1 LNHDA, CDR2 SQIVND (reference sequence). V was trimmed by 6 bases and J by 0 bases, leaving 10 bases between them. The CDR3 nucleotides are TGTGCCAGTAGGGCGCGGGGAAGCACAGATACGCAGTATTTT. This translates into CASRARGSTDTQYF. The variable domain in full, with the rest retrieved from reference TRBV19 and TRBJ2-3, is DGGITQSPKYLFRKEGQNVTLSCEQNLNHDAMYWYRQDPGQGLRLIYYSQIVNDFQKGDIAEGYSVSREKKESFPLTVTSAQKNPTAFYLCASRARGSTDTQYFGPGTRLTVL.

V is TRBV5-1 and J is TRBJ2-1; no definite D call. This CDR3 spans 13 amino acids. V was shortened by 5 bases and J by 8 bases, with 14 bases between the two germline ends. The germline V gene encodes CDR1 SGHRS and CDR2 YFSETQ. The CDR3 nucleotides are TGCGCCAGCAGTCACCCCTCCGGAGATGAGCAGTTCTTC. Translated, it gives CASSHPSGDEQFF.

This clonotype was seen more than once but under ten times. The V gene is TRBV12-3 or TRBV12-4, the J gene TRBJ2-5; D is possibly TRBD2 (6 bases). V lost 7 bases and J lost 5, with 8 bases in between. This CDR3 contains 11 residues. The CDR3 sequence: CASTGGETQYF. Written as DNA, the CDR3 is TGTGCCAGCACCGGAGGGGAGACCCAGTACTTC.

The chain recombines TRBV4-3 with TRBJ2-1, with D perhaps being TRBD1 or TRBD2 (5 bases each). This CDR3 is built from 16 residues. With 0 bases removed from V and 10 bases from J, the gap between germline ends came to 19 bases. CDR1 is LGHNA and CDR2 is YSLEER in the germline V gene. The CDR3 spells CASSQDRDHGSREQFF. In nucleotides, the CDR3 is TGCGCCAGCAGCCAAGATCGGGACCACGGGTCTCGGGAGCAGTTCTTC.

This sequence joins TRBV4-3 and TRBJ2-1, with 7 positions matching TRBD1. The CDR3 sequence is 15 residues long. V trimming: 3 bases; J trimming: 2 bases; junction bases outside the gene matches: 4. Germline V lookup: CDR1 LGHNA, CDR2 YSLEER. DNA for the CDR3: TGCGCCAGCAGCCATAGGACAGGCCCCTACAATGAGCAGTTCTTC. Its protein is CASSHRTGPYNEQFF.

The chain combines TRBV2 with TRBJ1-6, with no clear D. Germline loops: CDR1 SNHLY, CDR2 FYNNEI. Trimming pared 6 bases from V and 9 bases from J, leaving 6 bases between. CDR3 length equals 11 residues. The CDR3 DNA is TGTGCCAGCAGGATTGCTTCACCCCTCCACTTT. Protein: CASRIASPLHF.